This TCR beta chain was obtained from a study of CD8+CD57+ T cells in acquired aplastic anemia. Whole-study context: Sorted CD4+ and CD8+ cell DNA averaged around 3 ug.

V was clipped by 8 bases and J by 2 bases; unmatched bases: 7. The CDR3 consists of 14 residues. CDR1 is PRHDT, CDR2 FYEKMQ, per germline (reference sequence). The study profiled TCR beta VDJ and CDR3 using genomic DNA as template. TCRdb fed the reads into MiXCR, producing one record per CDR3 protein. The data hold about 220,000 distinct CDR3 sequences, with roughly 35% observed a single time. At least ten counts were recorded for this clonotype. The sequence derives from a human donor in good health, serving as a control. This chain uses TRBV13 with TRBJ2-7, with 9 bases fitting TRBD1. Sequenced sample: sorted CD4+, CD8+, or CD8+CD57+ T cells (not recorded which) from PBMCs. CDR3 bases: TGTGCCAGCTCCGGGACAGGGCTACCCTACGAGCAGTACTTC. This gives the protein CASSGTGLPYEQYF.